What follows are 24 T cell receptor beta chains derived from one specimen sequenced in a study of T cells after yellow fever vaccination. Using its own MiXCR run on the 5' RACE reads, TCRdb lists one record per CDR3 protein. Found here are some 560,000 distinct CDR3 sequences, about 19% of them singletons; the top ten hold 13% to 15%. Source: PBMCs, taken 15 days after the yellow fever booster vaccination. The receptors originated from a young man who received the YFV17D yellow fever vaccine.

This clonotype was recorded a few times. The rearrangement joins TRBV6-2 or TRBV6-3 to TRBJ2-6; D unclear. CDR3 length equals 20 residues. CDR1 and CDR2 (germline): MNHEY, SVGEGT. Trimming pared 0 bases from V and 0 bases from J, leaving 18 bases between. CDR3 region: CASSYSIRTSGYSGANVLTF. The CDR3 nucleotides read TGTGCCAGCAGTTACTCGATCAGAACGAGTGGCTACTCTGGGGCCAACGTCCTGACTTTC.

V is TRBV5-5 and J is TRBJ2-1, with D perhaps matching TRBD2 (5 bases). The V gene's germline CDR1 is SGHKS and CDR2 YYEKEE (reference sequence). This CDR3 has 11 amino acids. V lost 4 bases, J lost 14 bases, and 13 bases lay in between. CDR3 residues: CASSQAGVKFF. CDR3 coding DNA: TGTGCCAGCAGCCAGGCCGGGGTGAAGTTCTTC. The entire variable domain, with the rest obtained from reference TRBV5-5 and TRBJ2-1, is as follows: DAGVTQSPTHLIKTRGQQVTLRCSPISGHKSVSWYQQVLGQGPQFIFQYYEKEERGRGNFPDRFSARQFPNYSSELNVNALLLGDSALYLCASSQAGVKFFGPGTRLTVL.

The J gene is TRBJ2-2, the V gene TRBV5-5; a weak D match, TRBD2 (7 bases). CDR1 is SGHKS and CDR2 is YYEKEE in the germline V gene (reference sequence). Trimming removed 2 bases at V and 1 base at J, with 12 bases between. The CDR3 is 16 residues long. CDR3 nucleotides: TGTGCCAGCAGCTTCTCGGGGGGCGGGAACACCGGGGAGCTGTTTTTT. Its translation is CASSFSGGGNTGELFF.

The genes are TRBV7-9 and TRBJ2-5, with D perhaps TRBD1 (6 bases). The V gene lost 5 bases and the J gene lost 3 bases, with 16 bases spanning the gap. CDR3 length: 15 residues. CDR1 is SEHNR and CDR2 is FQNEAQ in the germline V gene (reference sequence). CDR3 nucleotides: TGTGCCAGCAGCCGACTCGGGACAATAGAAGAGACCCAGTACTTC. As protein: CASSRLGTIEETQYF.

The J gene is TRBJ1-4, the V gene TRBV5-6; the match to TRBD1 covers 7 bases. V was pared by 4 bases and J by 5 bases, with 5 bases of the junction left unmatched. The CDR3 contains 14 residues. The germline CDR1 and CDR2 sequences are SGHDT and YYEEEE. The CDR3: CASSPGTANEKLFF. The DNA of the CDR3 is TGTGCCAGCAGCCCCGGGACAGCCAATGAAAAACTGTTTTTT.

A few counts support this clonotype. The J gene is TRBJ2-5, the V gene TRBV7-2; D gene uncertain. Trimming took 6 bases from V and 2 from J, leaving 10 bases between them. This CDR3 region has 13 residues. Germline V gene data show CDR1 as SGHTA and CDR2 as FQGNSA. The CDR3 DNA reads as TGTGCCAGCAGTTGGTCGGTACAAGAGACCCAGTACTTC. It is translated as CASSWSVQETQYF.

This sequence joins TRBV9 and TRBJ1-1; unclear D gene. The ends were cut back, 0 bases at V and 1 base at J, with 4 bases in the middle. The germline gives CDR1 SGDLS, CDR2 YYNGEE. The CDR3 consists of 13 residues. The CDR3, as DNA: TGTGCCAGCAGCGTAGCACAGAACACTGAAGCTTTCTTT. Protein product: CASSVAQNTEAFF.

This clonotype was found many times. The chain has TRBV20-1 and TRBJ2-7; 7 positions match TRBD2. V lost 3 bases and J lost 6; bases outside the gene matches: 8. Germline loops: CDR1 DFQATT, CDR2 SNEGSKA (reference sequence). The CDR3 spans 13 residues. CDR3 sequence (DNA): TGCAGTGCTAGTGTAAGCGGGACCGGCGAGCAGTACTTC. Translating it yields CSASVSGTGEQYF.

This clonotype has at least ten counts. The CDR3 here is CATRPGPQETQYF. The CDR3, as DNA: TGTGCCACAAGACCGGGGCCCCAAGAGACCCAGTACTTC. This chain connects TRBV10-3 to TRBJ2-5, with D perhaps given as TRBD1 or TRBD2 (5 bases each). V was cut by 10 bases and J by 1 base, with 13 bases left in between. The CDR3 is made up of 13 amino acids. Germline V CDR1 and CDR2: ENHRY, SYGVKD.

The chain carries TRBV5-6 and TRBJ2-5, with D perhaps TRBD2 (5 bases). Trimming took off 5 bases at V and 4 bases at J, with 15 bases between the two ends. The CDR3 has 14 residues. Germline loops: CDR1 SGHDT, CDR2 YYEEEE. CDR3 bases: TGTGCCAGCAGAATGAGCGGTTTTGGAGAGACCCAGTACTTC. This sequence encodes CASRMSGFGETQYF.

The chain is built from TRBV9 and TRBJ2-2; a possible D gene is TRBD1 (5 bases). Germline V gives CDR1 SGDLS, CDR2 YYNGEE. V dropped 4 bases and J dropped 4 bases, with 17 bases sitting between them. The CDR3 runs to 16 residues. For the CDR3, the DNA is TGTGCCAGCAGCATGATTGACAGAAGGGTCACCGGGGAGCTGTTTTTT. Encoded protein: CASSMIDRRVTGELFF. Complete variable domain (other parts from reference TRBV9 and TRBJ2-2): DSGVTQTPKHLITATGQRVTLRCSPRSGDLSVYWYQQSLDQGLQFLIQYYNGEERAKGNILERFSAQQFPDLHSELNLSSLELGDSALYFCASSMIDRRVTGELFFGEGSRLTVL.

J is TRBJ2-3 and V is TRBV11-2; unclear D gene. This CDR3 is 12 amino acids long. Germline V gene data show CDR1 as SGHAT and CDR2 as FQNNGV. The ends were cut back, 5 bases at V and 5 bases at J, with 8 bases in the middle. CDR3 loop: CASSTVVDTQYF. CDR3 bases: TGTGCCAGCAGCACCGTCGTAGATACGCAGTATTTT. The full variable domain, completed using reference TRBV11-2 and TRBJ2-3, is EAGVAQSPRYKIIEKRQSVAFWCNPISGHATLYWYQQILGQGPKLLIQFQNNGVVDDSQLPKDRFSAERLKGVDSTLKIQPAKLEDSAVYLCASSTVVDTQYFGPGTRLTVL.

The rearrangement uses TRBV5-1 and TRBJ2-1; weak D call: TRBD2 (6 bases). The germline CDR1 and CDR2 sequences are SGHRS and YFSETQ. The V end was cut by 0 bases, the J end by 16 bases, with 17 bases between. This CDR3 is 13 amino acids long. In DNA, the CDR3 is TGCGCCAGCAGCTTGGTCGCGTCCCGGGACTTTTTCTTC. Its translation: CASSLVASRDFFF.

This chain joins TRBV29-1 and TRBJ2-6, with 7 bases lining up with TRBD2. From germline, CDR1 is SQVTM and CDR2 ANQGSEA. Trimming cost V 7 bases and J 3 bases; bases outside gene matches: 9. The length of the CDR3 is 15 residues. In DNA, the CDR3 is TGCAGCGGTCTCATTAGCGGGTATGGGGCCAACGTCCTGACTTTC. It yields the protein CSGLISGYGANVLTF.

The rearrangement uses TRBV29-1 and TRBJ2-7; TRBD1 matches at 9 bases. The germline V gene has CDR1 SQVTM and CDR2 ANQGSEA. The V gene end was trimmed by 5 bases and the J gene end by 7 bases; junction bases not matched to a gene: 12. The CDR3 sequence is 14 residues long. CDR3: CSVSGTGGLREQYF. As DNA, the CDR3 is TGCAGCGTTTCAGGAACAGGGGGCTTGAGGGAGCAGTACTTC.

Regarding this clonotype: Compared with germline, one end of the junction differs, possibly owing to a read error. The chain joins TRBV3-1 to TRBJ1-6; D ambiguous. The CDR3 is 14 amino acids. The germline gives CDR1 LGHDT, CDR2 YNNKEL (reference sequence). The CDR3 DNA reads as TGTGCCAGCACCCAAAGCTCCTATAATTCACCCCTCCACTTT. The encoded protein is CASTQSSYNSPLHF.

This clonotype has more than one count but fewer than ten. This chain joins TRBV29-1 and TRBJ1-4, with 7 bases aligning to TRBD1. This CDR3 comprises 13 residues. In germline, CDR1 is SQVTM, CDR2 ANQGSEA. Trimming removed 2 bases from V and 8 bases from J; junction bases left unmatched: 5. CDR3 amino acids: CSVETRGTEKLFF. The CDR3 DNA follows: TGCAGCGTTGAAACCAGGGGGACGGAAAAACTGTTTTTT.

The chain links TRBV7-9 to TRBJ1-1; TRBD1 is a possible D gene (5 bases). Between the trimmed V and J ends, which lost 3 bases and 5 bases, there was a span of 16 bases. CDR3 length: 15 residues. In germline, CDR1 is SEHNR, CDR2 FQNEAQ (reference sequence). The chain's CDR3 is CASSFRDPGRTEAFF. The DNA for the CDR3 is TGTGCCAGCAGCTTCCGGGACCCCGGGAGGACTGAAGCTTTCTTT.

The V and J genes are TRBV7-2 and TRBJ2-3; D call uncertain. Germline loops: CDR1 SGHTA, CDR2 FQGNSA. CDR3 length equals 13 residues. V lost 4 bases to trimming and J lost 4 bases, with 9 bases between them. CDR3: CASSSRPADTQYF. CDR3 DNA sequence: TGTGCCAGCAGCTCTCGACCCGCAGATACGCAGTATTTT.

This clonotype has just a few counts. This chain links TRBV18 with TRBJ2-5; tentative D call: TRBD2 (6 bases). Germline V gene sequence: CDR1 KGHSH, CDR2 LQKENI. Trimming removed 3 bases from V and 5 bases from J, with 22 bases in between. The CDR3 spans 17 residues. CDR3 sequence reads: CASSPIPRGGWSETQYF. In nucleotides, the CDR3 is TGTGCCAGCTCACCCATCCCGCGGGGCGGGTGGTCGGAGACCCAGTACTTC.

The J gene is TRBJ1-1, the V gene TRBV4-3; TRBD1 agrees at 7 bases. The CDR3 has 15 amino acids. V lost 3 bases and J lost 7; bases outside the gene matches: 11. Germline V lookup: CDR1 LGHNA, CDR2 YSLEER. The CDR3 spells CASSHQKRGPDEAFF. DNA of the CDR3: TGCGCCAGCAGCCACCAGAAAAGGGGGCCTGATGAAGCTTTCTTT.

V and J are TRBV10-3 and TRBJ1-5, with TRBD1 identical over 11 bases. With 4 bases clipped from V and 7 bases from J, the junction kept 3 bases outside the gene matches. The germline V gene encodes CDR1 ENHRY and CDR2 SYGVKD. The length of the CDR3 is 14 residues. CDR3 protein: CAISVGQGGQPQHF. CDR3 DNA sequence: TGTGCCATCAGTGTGGGACAGGGGGGACAGCCCCAGCATTTT.

The chain carries TRBV27 and TRBJ1-1; 10 nucleotides match TRBD1. Germline loops: CDR1 MNHEY, CDR2 SMNVEV (reference sequence). With V trimmed by 5 bases and J by 3 bases, 15 bases remained unmatched. The CDR3 is 18 residues long. CDR3 protein: CASSANPTGGYFDTEAFF. The CDR3, as DNA: TGTGCCAGCAGTGCCAATCCGACAGGGGGCTATTTCGACACTGAAGCTTTCTTT.

This clonotype was picked up a small number of times. The chain uses TRBV7-2 and TRBJ2-7; 10 bases align to TRBD2. This CDR3 has 16 amino acids. Germline V gene data show CDR1 as SGHTA and CDR2 as FQGNSA. V lost 4 bases and J lost 7; bases outside the gene matches: 13. CDR3: CASSSGRLAGVSEQYF. CDR3 in DNA: TGTGCCAGCAGCTCGGGACGTCTAGCGGGAGTATCTGAGCAGTACTTC.